Each of the 14 T cell receptor beta chains below was sequenced from the same sample in a study of blood T cell repertoires in COVID-19. The repertoire was sequenced with immunoSEQ multiplex PCR; TCRdb's copy has only in-frame clones and lacks some. The sample records 250,000 to 300,000 clones, around 81% being singletons. Input material: peripheral blood. These receptors all stem from a woman in her sixties with active or convalescent COVID-19.

V gene TRBV13 combines with J gene TRBJ2-5, with 10 bases identical to TRBD1. Germline values: CDR1 PRHDT, CDR2 FYEKMQ (reference sequence). V trimming: 5 bases; J trimming: 5 bases; junction bases outside the gene matches: 8. This CDR3 contains 15 residues. DNA for the CDR3: TGTGCCAGCAGCGTCCCGGGACAGGGGTGGGAGACCCAGTACTTC. This codes for CASSVPGQGWETQYF.

The V call is TRBV11-3, the J call TRBJ2-1; D not certain. The CDR3 sequence is 13 residues long. Trimming stripped 3 bases from V and 6 bases from J, with 9 bases between. Germline values: CDR1 SGHNT, CDR2 YENEEA. CDR3 nucleotides: TGTGCCAGCAGCTTTGAGCACCGCAATGAGCAGTTCTTC. This gives the protein CASSFEHRNEQFF.

J is TRBJ1-4 and V is TRBV5-1; the D is unclear. The V and J ends lost 3 bases and 8 bases respectively, with 8 bases between them. Germline V gives CDR1 SGHRS, CDR2 YFSETQ. The CDR3 is 12 residues long. In nucleotides, the CDR3 is TGCGCCAGCAGCTCAGAGGGAGAAAAACTGTTTTTT. Translation gives CASSSEGEKLFF.

This chain connects TRBV6-2 or TRBV6-3 to TRBJ2-3; 10 nucleotides align to TRBD2. Germline CDR1 MNHEY, CDR2 SVGEGT. The CDR3 has 17 amino acids. The V and J ends lost 0 bases and 6 bases, in that order; junction bases with no gene match: 9. The CDR3 region has the DNA TGTGCCAGCAGTTACTCGTTCCTAGCGGGGGACGGGGATACGCAGTATTTT. Translated, it gives CASSYSFLAGDGDTQYF.

A single count supports this clone. The chain has TRBV7-8 and TRBJ1-1; D may be TRBD1 (6 bases). The CDR3 is made up of 15 amino acids. V was trimmed by 5 bases and J by 0 bases, leaving 13 bases between them. Germline V gene lookup returns CDR1 SGHVS and CDR2 FQNEAQ. CDR3 residues: CASSPETGMNTEAFF. The CDR3 coding sequence is TGTGCCAGCAGCCCGGAGACAGGTATGAACACTGAAGCTTTCTTT.

This chain joins TRBV2 and TRBJ1-2; D perhaps matches TRBD1 (5 bases). CDR3 length: 15 amino acids. The V gene lost 5 bases and the J gene lost 0 bases, with 13 bases spanning the gap. The germline V gene has CDR1 SNHLY and CDR2 FYNNEI. The CDR3 DNA follows: TGTGCCAGCAGTCAGGGAGGGTTATCTAACTATGGCTACACCTTC. Protein: CASSQGGLSNYGYTF.

The chain links TRBV12-3 or TRBV12-4 to TRBJ2-1; D ambiguous. The germline V and J ends were trimmed by 3 bases and 8 bases, with 8 bases remaining between them. This CDR3 spans 12 amino acids. In nucleotides, the CDR3 is TGTGCCAGCAGTTTGAGTTTATATGAGCAGTTCTTC. This translates into CASSLSLYEQFF.

Only a few counts were recorded for this clone. The chain is built from TRBV3-1 (or the pseudogene TRBV3-2) and TRBJ1-5; D is unresolved. The V and J ends lost 1 base and 6 bases respectively, with 7 bases between them. This CDR3 has 13 residues. Germline lookup yields CDR1 LGHDT and CDR2 YNNKEL (reference sequence). Written as DNA, the CDR3 is TGTGCCAGCAGCCAAGGCCCTACTCAGCCCCAGCATTTT. Its protein product is CASSQGPTQPQHF.

The chain couples TRBV27 to TRBJ2-1, with 8 bases that match TRBD2. Germline V gene data show CDR1 as MNHEY and CDR2 as SMNVEV (reference sequence). V lost 5 bases and J lost 1; bases outside the gene matches: 4. There are 15 residues in the CDR3. In DNA form, the CDR3 reads TGTGCCAGCAGTCGCCGGGAGGGGTCCTACAATGAGCAGTTCTTC. Its translation: CASSRREGSYNEQFF.

The chain carries TRBV6-4 and TRBJ2-3; 7 bases align to TRBD1. Germline values: CDR1 MRHNA, CDR2 SNTAGT. V was pared by 8 bases and J by 0 bases, with 8 bases of the junction left unmatched. The CDR3 is 15 amino acids. CDR3 nucleotides: TGTGCCAGCCGGAAAGAGACAGGGAGCACAGATACGCAGTATTTT. This codes for CASRKETGSTDTQYF.

The rearrangement uses TRBV7-9 and TRBJ1-6; 7 bases line up with TRBD1. Trimming took 1 base from V and 7 from J; bases not matched to a gene: 1. Germline V lookup: CDR1 SEHNR, CDR2 FQNEAQ (reference sequence). The CDR3 covers 14 residues. CDR3 in amino acids: CASSLGGQNSPLHF. The CDR3 bases are TGTGCCAGCAGCTTAGGGGGACAGAATTCACCCCTCCACTTT.

The table lists this clone with many counts. The gene calls are TRBV5-1 and TRBJ1-1; D is undetermined. V was pared by 5 bases and J by 3 bases, with 17 bases between. CDR3 size: 15 residues. Germline values: CDR1 SGHRS, CDR2 YFSETQ. This CDR3 reads CASRMAGDGHTEAFF. The CDR3 region has the DNA TGCGCCAGCAGGATGGCGGGCGATGGGCACACTGAAGCTTTCTTT.

A single count supports this clone. The chain joins TRBV5-5 to TRBJ1-1; D might be TRBD1 (5 bases). CDR3 length: 14 amino acids. With 1 base removed from V and 5 bases from J, the gap between germline ends came to 12 bases. Germline values: CDR1 SGHKS, CDR2 YYEKEE (reference sequence). The CDR3 DNA reads as TGTGCCAGCAGCTTGTTGGGGCAAAGTACTGAAGCTTTCTTT. Amino acid sequence: CASSLLGQSTEAFF. The whole variable domain, filled in from reference TRBV5-5 and TRBJ1-1, reads DAGVTQSPTHLIKTRGQQVTLRCSPISGHKSVSWYQQVLGQGPQFIFQYYEKEERGRGNFPDRFSARQFPNYSSELNVNALLLGDSALYLCASSLLGQSTEAFFGQGTRLTVV.

The chain links TRBV12-3 or TRBV12-4 to TRBJ1-2, with 8 positions matching TRBD1. This CDR3 contains 13 residues. With 1 base clipped from V and 10 bases from J, the junction kept 5 bases outside the gene matches. The CDR3 is CASSLGGQVDYTF. CDR3 DNA: TGTGCCAGCAGTTTAGGGGGACAGGTCGACTACACCTTC.